These 8 T cell receptor beta chains were all obtained from the same sample, sequenced in a study of Graves' ophthalmopathy and Graves' hyperthyroidism. RNA served as the template for amplifying TCR beta CDR3 regions. The first round was an RT-PCR with HTBI primers, and the second round was a multiplex PCR. TCRdb re-analysed the multiplex PCR reads in MiXCR, keeping a single row per CDR3 protein. The repertoire holds about 500,000 distinct CDR3 sequences, about 35% seen once, with less than 4.5% in the top ten. The sequenced sample was peripheral blood or thyroid tissue (not recorded which). These receptors originate from an adult man with Graves' hyperthyroidism.

At least ten counts were recorded for this clonotype. The chain uses TRBV4-2 and TRBJ1-5, with D unclear. The CDR3 runs to 12 residues. The V and J ends lost 0 bases and 7 bases respectively, with 4 bases between them. Germline-derived CDR1 and CDR2 are LGHNA and YNFKEQ. The CDR3 DNA is TGTGCCAGCAGCCAAGATGAACAGCCCCAGCATTTT. Protein: CASSQDEQPQHF.

This clonotype was found a few times. The chain recombines TRBV28 with TRBJ2-7; TRBD2 matches at 11 bases. J gave up 4 bases and V 2 bases, and 7 bases lay outside the gene matches. CDR1 and CDR2 (germline): MDHEN, SYDVKM. The CDR3 contains 16 residues. The CDR3 region has the DNA TGTGCCAGCAGTTTACGGTTAGCGGGAGGGCCTTACGAGCAGTACTTC. Encoded protein: CASSLRLAGGPYEQYF.

This clonotype was found once. This rearrangement joins TRBV7-2 to TRBJ2-2; no reliable D call. Trimming took off 4 bases at V and 5 bases at J, with 2 bases between the two ends. The CDR3 covers 11 residues. Germline CDR1 reads SGHTA; CDR2 reads FQGNSA. CDR3 residues: CTSSSTGELFF. In DNA form, the CDR3 reads TGTACCAGCAGCTCGACCGGGGAGCTGTTTTTT.

The V and J genes are TRBV7-2 and TRBJ1-5, with D maybe TRBD1 (5 bases). The CDR3 contains 15 residues. Germline CDR1 reads SGHTA; CDR2 reads FQGNSA. V gave up 6 bases and J gave up 2 bases, with 14 bases separating them. The CDR3 sequence is CASSLGREGNQPQHF. The CDR3 DNA sequence: TGTGCCAGCAGTCTAGGCAGGGAGGGCAATCAGCCCCAGCATTTT.

This clonotype was observed at least ten times. The J gene is TRBJ1-2, the V gene TRBV14, with D uncertain. V was pared by 0 bases and J by 6 bases, with 11 bases between. The germline V gene has CDR1 SGHDN and CDR2 FVKESK. The CDR3 spans 14 residues. CDR3 loop: CASSQDGTADGYTF. The CDR3 DNA sequence: TGTGCCAGCAGCCAAGATGGCACAGCTGATGGCTACACCTTC. The variable domain in full, completed from reference TRBV14 and TRBJ1-2, reads EAGVTQFPSHSVIEKGQTVTLRCDPISGHDNLYWYRRVMGKEIKFLLHFVKESKQDESGMPNNRFLAERTGGTYSTLKVQPAELEDSGVYFCASSQDGTADGYTFGSGTRLTVV.

The sample holds many counts of this clonotype. The chain couples TRBV2 to TRBJ1-2; TRBD1 agrees at 7 bases. There are 13 residues in the CDR3. J was trimmed by 3 bases and V by 10 bases; bases with no gene match: 8. CDR1 is SNHLY and CDR2 is FYNNEI in the germline V gene. The CDR3 is CATQGIIDYGYTF. In DNA, the CDR3 is TGTGCCACACAGGGGATTATTGACTATGGCTACACCTTC.

This clonotype has at least ten counts. V and J are TRBV7-2 and TRBJ1-3; D remains unclear. Trimming stripped 8 bases from V and 0 bases from J, with 8 bases between. The germline V gene has CDR1 SGHTA and CDR2 FQGNSA. The CDR3 sequence is 13 residues long. The CDR3 is CASGLYSGNTIYF. In nucleotides, the CDR3 is TGTGCCAGCGGGCTCTACTCTGGAAACACCATATATTTT.

The V gene is TRBV6-1, the J gene TRBJ2-7, with D unresolved. The CDR3 extends over 16 amino acids. The germline V gene has CDR1 MNHNS and CDR2 SASEGT. Trimming stripped 5 bases from V and 2 bases from J, with 19 bases between. CDR3 nucleotide sequence: TGTGCCAGCAGTACCCTGGTTAGGATCTTAACCTACGAGCAGTACTTC. Protein sequence: CASSTLVRILTYEQYF.